The 15 T cell receptor beta chains below come from one sample, sequenced in a study of blood T cell repertoires in COVID-19. This table comes from immunoSEQ multiplex PCR, and its TCRdb copy is limited to in-frame clones, with some not included. The sample yields over 100,000 clones, around 83% seen once. Sample: peripheral blood. The source is a woman older than 75 with active or convalescent COVID-19.

This chain uses TRBV3-1 (or the pseudogene TRBV3-2) with TRBJ1-1; tentative D call: TRBD1 (5 bases). Looked up from germline, CDR1 is LGHDT and CDR2 is YNNKEL (reference sequence). There are 14 residues in the CDR3. V was shortened by 0 bases and J by 1 base, with 6 bases between the two germline ends. The CDR3 nucleotides read TGTGCCAGCAGCCAAGACAGGGCGAACACTGAAGCTTTCTTT. This translates into CASSQDRANTEAFF.

The CDR3 nucleotides are TGTGCCAGCAGCTTAGGGCACCAAAACACTGAAGCTTTCTTT. Protein: CASSLGHQNTEAFF. This chain joins TRBV7-8 and TRBJ1-1; D ambiguous. Germline CDR1 reads SGHVS; CDR2 reads FQNEAQ. V lost 1 base and J lost 2, with 8 bases in between. This CDR3 is built from 14 residues.

V usage is TRBV3-1 (or the pseudogene TRBV3-2) and J usage is TRBJ1-5; possible D gene TRBD1, 6 bases. The germline V and J ends were trimmed by 2 bases and 1 base, with 12 bases remaining between them. The CDR3 is 16 amino acids. Per germline, CDR1 LGHDT and CDR2 YNNKEL (reference sequence). This chain's CDR3 is CASSQTSGVSNQPQHF. As DNA, the CDR3 is TGTGCCAGCAGCCAAACCTCAGGGGTCAGCAATCAGCCCCAGCATTTT.

The rearrangement joins TRBV9 to TRBJ2-5; the D gene is possibly TRBD1 (7 bases). Per the germline V gene, CDR1 is SGDLS and CDR2 is YYNGEE. The CDR3 loop spans 18 amino acids. V dropped 0 bases and J dropped 1 base, with 19 bases sitting between them. This CDR3 reads CASSVGVRGEAFQETQYF. In DNA form, the CDR3 reads TGTGCCAGCAGCGTAGGTGTCAGGGGGGAGGCATTCCAAGAGACCCAGTACTTC.

The CDR3 is CASSFLLPGQGDEQYF. The CDR3 DNA follows: TGTGCCAGCAGCTTCTTACTACCGGGACAGGGGGACGAGCAGTACTTC. The chain joins TRBV11-2 to TRBJ2-7; 11 nucleotides line up with TRBD1. Germline loops: CDR1 SGHAT, CDR2 FQNNGV. V shed 3 bases and J 5 bases; nucleotides not matched to a gene: 9. There are 16 residues in the CDR3.

This sequence joins TRBV18 and TRBJ2-4, with 7 bases lining up with TRBD2. The CDR3 extends over 16 amino acids. V shed 6 bases and J 2 bases; nucleotides not matched to a gene: 10. CDR1 is KGHSH and CDR2 is LQKENI in the germline V gene. The CDR3 protein is CASSPVAGVTKNIQYF. The CDR3 region has the DNA TGTGCCAGCTCCCCGGTTGCGGGAGTGACCAAAAACATTCAGTACTTC.

The chain couples TRBV11-3 to TRBJ2-7, with TRBD2 identical over 14 bases. The germline V gene has CDR1 SGHNT and CDR2 YENEEA. The CDR3 runs 15 residues. After removal of 5 bases from V and 6 bases from J, the junction contained 6 bases not matched to a gene. The CDR3 nucleotides read TGTGCCAGCAGCCTGGGACTAGCGGGAGCGTCCGAGCAGTACTTC. Protein sequence: CASSLGLAGASEQYF. The whole variable domain, remainder taken from reference TRBV11-3 and TRBJ2-7, is EAGVVQSPRYKIIEKKQPVAFWCNPISGHNTLYWYLQNLGQGPELLIRYENEEAVDDSQLPKDRFSAERLKGVDSTLKIQPAELGDSAVYLCASSLGLAGASEQYFGPGTRLTVT.

This rearrangement joins TRBV10-3 to TRBJ2-4; a weak D match, TRBD1 (6 bases). The CDR3 spans 13 residues. In germline, CDR1 is ENHRY, CDR2 SYGVKD. V dropped 5 bases and J dropped 3 bases, with 8 bases sitting between them. This CDR3 reads CAISPGVKNIQYF. The CDR3 DNA reads TGTGCCATCAGTCCAGGGGTCAAAAACATTCAGTACTTC.

This chain uses TRBV11-3 with TRBJ2-7; 8 bases align to TRBD2. V dropped 6 bases and J dropped 4; count of bases not matched to a gene: 5. Looked up from germline, CDR1 is SGHNT and CDR2 is YENEEA. The CDR3 runs to 13 residues. The chain's CDR3 is CASSRSGSYEQYF. In nucleotides, the CDR3 is TGTGCCAGCAGTCGAAGCGGGAGTTACGAGCAGTACTTC.

This chain uses TRBV7-9 with TRBJ1-2; tentatively, D is TRBD1 (6 bases). This CDR3 is built from 15 residues. The germline V gene has CDR1 SEHNR and CDR2 FQNEAQ (reference sequence). V lost 5 bases, J lost 2 bases, and 15 bases lay in between. CDR3 region: CASSPQGHQNYGYTF. CDR3 bases: TGTGCCAGCAGCCCACAGGGACACCAAAACTATGGCTACACCTTC.

The V and J genes are TRBV28 and TRBJ2-7; D is uncertain. The CDR3 covers 10 residues. Germline CDR1 and CDR2: MDHEN and SYDVKM. V shed 6 bases and J shed 3 bases, with 3 bases lying between them. The CDR3 loop is CASSHYEQYF. The DNA for the CDR3 is TGTGCCAGCAGCCACTACGAGCAGTACTTC.

V is TRBV7-3 and J is TRBJ1-1; TRBD1 might be the D (6 bases). CDR1 is SGHTA, CDR2 FQGTGA, per germline. CDR3 length: 15 residues. V gave up 1 base and J gave up 2 bases, with 11 bases separating them. The CDR3 sequence: CASSLNPRGNTEAFF. The CDR3 coding sequence is TGTGCCAGCAGCTTAAACCCCAGGGGAAACACTGAAGCTTTCTTT. The entire variable domain, with the rest obtained from reference TRBV7-3 and TRBJ1-1, is as follows: GAGVSQTPSNKVTEKGKYVELRCDPISGHTALYWYRQSLGQGPEFLIYFQGTGAADDSGLPNDRFFAVRPEGSVSTLKIQRTERGDSAVYLCASSLNPRGNTEAFFGQGTRLTVV.

The gene calls are TRBV28 and TRBJ2-6, with D perhaps TRBD2 (6 bases). The germline V gene encodes CDR1 MDHEN and CDR2 SYDVKM. The CDR3 is made up of 18 amino acids. Trimming removed 7 bases at V and 1 base at J, with 20 bases between. CDR3 DNA: TGTGCCAGCAACCTGGGAGGCAGGATGGAATCTGGGGCCAACGTCCTGACTTTC. The encoded protein is CASNLGGRMESGANVLTF.

The J gene is TRBJ1-3, the V gene TRBV5-5; possible D gene TRBD1, 5 bases. Trimming pared 5 bases from V and 3 bases from J, leaving 12 bases between. Germline V gives CDR1 SGHKS, CDR2 YYEKEE (reference sequence). The CDR3 consists of 14 residues. The CDR3 DNA is TGTGCCAGCAGGCAGGGATTTGATGGAAACACCATATATTTT. Encoded protein: CASRQGFDGNTIYF.

This rearrangement joins TRBV7-6 to TRBJ1-5; possibly TRBD1 for D (6 bases). V was cut by 5 bases and J by 9 bases, with 17 bases left in between. CDR3 size: 14 residues. Germline V lookup: CDR1 SGHVS, CDR2 FNYEAQ. CDR3 sequence: CASSLNRVLTPQHF. The CDR3 region has the DNA TGTGCCAGCAGCCTAAACAGGGTACTAACGCCCCAGCATTTT.